The T cell receptor (beta chain) described here comes from a study of radiation and T cells in renal cell carcinoma. Whole-study results and caveats: Pretreatment tumor biopsies were lacking, so baseline clonotypes are unknown. In blood, top tumor clones expanded by 2 weeks, shrinking by 4.

Some clones are missing from TCRdb's copy, which holds only in-frame ones; the method was immunoSEQ multiplex PCR. The sample includes 150,000 to 190,000 clones, around 90% of them seen just once. Concerning this clone: What it binds is unknown.

Time point indicated: blood 2 weeks post-SBRT. Regarding treatment: 15 Gy SBRT to primary tumor, nephrectomy 4 weeks later. Serial blood draws occurred at baseline and 2 and 4 weeks post-SBRT. The patient's renal cell carcinoma had clear cell pathology. Germline V CDR1 and CDR2: SGHRS, YFSETQ. V lost 0 bases and J 5 bases, leaving 13 bases between the germline ends. The length of the CDR3 is 15 residues. This clonotype originated in a woman aged 45 to 65 with renal cell carcinoma. This chain links TRBV5-1 with TRBJ2-3; D is ambiguous. This material consisted of blood, taken from a patient whose treatment included radiotherapy and nephrectomy. CDR3 DNA: TGCGCCAGCAGCTTGGCCGTGGCTAGTATAGATACGCAGTATTTT. Protein sequence: CASSLAVASIDTQYF. Drawing the rest from reference TRBV5-1 and TRBJ2-3, the complete variable domain is KAGVTQTPRYLIKTRGQQVTLSCSPISGHRSVSWYQQTPGQGLQFLFEYFSETQRNKGNFPGRFSGRQFSNSRSEMNVSTLELGDSALYLCASSLAVASIDTQYFGPGTRLTVL.